This T cell receptor (beta chain) derives from a study of CD8 T cells in Susac syndrome. With random hexamers, roughly 0.5 to 1 ug RNA was reverse transcribed. The CDR3 of TCR beta was amplified by immunoSEQ multiplex PCR across 54 Vbeta and 13 Jbeta. MiXCR, applied by TCRdb to the immunoSEQ multiplex PCR reads, yields one record per CDR3 protein. The profile shows about 300,000 distinct CDR3 sequences, over 75% of them singletons. Blood CD8+ and CD4+ T cells underwent high-throughput TCR beta sequencing. Negative isolation was used for CD8+ and CD4+ T cells, and FACS enrichment was applied to TEMRA cells. For this clonotype: Its antigen is not known.

Study-level findings and limits: The relatively small number of individuals in the TCR sequencing and HLA analysis was acknowledged by the study.

The receptor was derived from a human donor with multiple sclerosis. The specimen sequenced was CD8+ T cells from PBMCs.

The CDR3: CASSKFRSPTVAYEQYF. CDR3 bases: TGTGCCAGCAGCAAATTTAGGTCCCCGACCGTCGCCTACGAGCAGTACTTC. The gene calls are TRBV11-2 and TRBJ2-7; D is unresolved. The CDR3 covers 17 residues. Per germline, CDR1 SGHAT and CDR2 FQNNGV. The V end lost 5 bases, the J end lost 2 bases, and 22 bases lay between the germline ends.